This T cell receptor beta chain derives from a study of OX40 agonist ivuxolimab in advanced cancers. Profiling relied on immunoSEQ multiplex PCR, and the TCRdb table lists in-frame clones only, not all of them. Seen here are around 31,000 clones, approximately 90% observed once, and the top ten hold roughly 40%. CDR1 SGHAT and CDR2 FQNNGV come from the germline V gene. The V gene lost 0 bases and the J gene lost 6 bases, with 14 bases spanning the gap. This CDR3 has 16 residues. Specimen: CD4+ or CD8+ T cells sorted from blood, collected in a trial of the OX40 agonist ivuxolimab. This receptor was obtained from an adult with an advanced solid tumor such as melanoma, head and neck, liver or kidney cancer. V gene TRBV11-2 combines with J gene TRBJ1-4; no clear D. The CDR3 bases are TGTGCCAGCAGCTTAGATGAGGCGGAGGTTTATGAAAAACTGTTTTTT. Translation gives CASSLDEAEVYEKLFF.